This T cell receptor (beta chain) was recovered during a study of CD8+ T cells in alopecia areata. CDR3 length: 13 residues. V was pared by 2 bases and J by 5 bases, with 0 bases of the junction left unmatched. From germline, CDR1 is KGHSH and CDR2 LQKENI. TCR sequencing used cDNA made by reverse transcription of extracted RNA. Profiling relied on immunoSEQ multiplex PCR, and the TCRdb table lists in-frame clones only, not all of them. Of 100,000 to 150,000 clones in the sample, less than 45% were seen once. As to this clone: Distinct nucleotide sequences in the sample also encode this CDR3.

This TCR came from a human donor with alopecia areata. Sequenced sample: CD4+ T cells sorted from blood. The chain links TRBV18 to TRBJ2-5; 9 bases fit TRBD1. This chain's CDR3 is CASSPGQGETQYF. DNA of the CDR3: TGTGCCAGCTCACCAGGACAGGGGGAGACCCAGTACTTC.